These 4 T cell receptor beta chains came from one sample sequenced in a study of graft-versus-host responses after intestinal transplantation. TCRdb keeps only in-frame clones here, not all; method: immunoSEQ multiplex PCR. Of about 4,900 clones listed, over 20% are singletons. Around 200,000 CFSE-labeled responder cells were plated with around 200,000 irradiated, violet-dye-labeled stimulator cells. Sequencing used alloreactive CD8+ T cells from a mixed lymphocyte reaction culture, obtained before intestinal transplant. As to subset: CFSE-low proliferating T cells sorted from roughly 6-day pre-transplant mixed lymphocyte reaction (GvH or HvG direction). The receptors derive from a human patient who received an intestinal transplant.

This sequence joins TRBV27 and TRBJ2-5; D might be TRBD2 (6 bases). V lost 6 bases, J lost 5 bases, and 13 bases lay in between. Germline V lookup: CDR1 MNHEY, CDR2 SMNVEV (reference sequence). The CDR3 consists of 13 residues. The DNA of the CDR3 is TGTGCCAGCAGCCCCGATGGGGGGGAGACCCAGTACTTC. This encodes CASSPDGGETQYF.

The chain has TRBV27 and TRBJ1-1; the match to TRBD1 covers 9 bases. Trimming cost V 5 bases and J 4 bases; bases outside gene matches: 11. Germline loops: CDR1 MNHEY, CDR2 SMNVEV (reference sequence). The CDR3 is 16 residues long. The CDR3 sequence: CASSPAGTGMVTEAFF. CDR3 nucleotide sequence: TGTGCCAGCAGTCCCGCCGGGACAGGGATGGTCACTGAAGCTTTCTTT.

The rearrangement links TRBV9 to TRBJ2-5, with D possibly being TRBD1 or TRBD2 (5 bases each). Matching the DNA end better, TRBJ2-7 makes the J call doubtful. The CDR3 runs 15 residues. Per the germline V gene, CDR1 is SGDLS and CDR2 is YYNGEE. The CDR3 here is CASSADRDATYEQYF. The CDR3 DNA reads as TGTGCCAGCAGCGCAGATCGGGACGCAACCTACGAGCAGTACTTC.

The CDR3 nucleotides read TGTGCCAGCAGCTTAGCGGGAGTCTTTAATGAGCAGTTCTTC. It codes for CASSLAGVFNEQFF. V gene TRBV11-2 combines with J gene TRBJ2-1; TRBD2 might be the D (6 bases). The V gene's germline CDR1 is SGHAT and CDR2 FQNNGV. Trimming stripped 1 base from V and 7 bases from J, with 11 bases between. CDR3 length: 14 residues.